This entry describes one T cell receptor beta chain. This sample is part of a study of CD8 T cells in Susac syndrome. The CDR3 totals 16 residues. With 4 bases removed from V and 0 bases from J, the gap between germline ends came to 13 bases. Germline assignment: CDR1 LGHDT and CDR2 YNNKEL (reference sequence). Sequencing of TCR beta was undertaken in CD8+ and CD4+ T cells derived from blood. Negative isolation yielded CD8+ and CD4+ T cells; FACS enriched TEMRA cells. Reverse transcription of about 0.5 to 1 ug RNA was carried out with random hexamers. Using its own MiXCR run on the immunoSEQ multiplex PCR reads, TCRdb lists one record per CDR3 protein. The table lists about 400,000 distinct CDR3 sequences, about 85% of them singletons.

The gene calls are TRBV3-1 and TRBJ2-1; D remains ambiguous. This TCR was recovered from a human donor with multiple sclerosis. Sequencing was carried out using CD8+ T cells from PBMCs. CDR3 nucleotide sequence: TGTGCCAGCAGCCTCGACCCCCAGAGCTCCTACAATGAGCAGTTCTTC. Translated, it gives CASSLDPQSSYNEQFF.